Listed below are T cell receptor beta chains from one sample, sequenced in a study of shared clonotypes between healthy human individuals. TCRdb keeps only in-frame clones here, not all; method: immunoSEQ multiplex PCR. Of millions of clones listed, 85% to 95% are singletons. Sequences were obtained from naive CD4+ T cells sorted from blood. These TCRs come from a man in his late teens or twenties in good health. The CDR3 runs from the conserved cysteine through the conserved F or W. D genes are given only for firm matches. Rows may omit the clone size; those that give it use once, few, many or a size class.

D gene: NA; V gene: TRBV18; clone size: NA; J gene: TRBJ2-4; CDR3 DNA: TGTGCCAGCTCACCACCGGAGGGGGGGGCCAAAAACATTCAGTACTTC; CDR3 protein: CASSPPEGGAKNIQYF
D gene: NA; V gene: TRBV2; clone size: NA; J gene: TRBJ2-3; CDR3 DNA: TGTGCCAGCAGGGAAGATACGCAGTATTTT; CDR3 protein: CASREDTQYF
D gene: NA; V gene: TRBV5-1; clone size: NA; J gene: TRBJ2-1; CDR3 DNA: TGCGCCAGCAGTCGGCAGGGGCAGATCAACGAGCAGTTCTTC; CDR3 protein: CASSRQGQINEQFF
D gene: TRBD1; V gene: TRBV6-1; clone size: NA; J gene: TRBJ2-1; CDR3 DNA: TGTGCCAGCACCAGGGACAGCTTCTCCTACAATGAGCAGTTCTTC; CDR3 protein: CASTRDSFSYNEQFF
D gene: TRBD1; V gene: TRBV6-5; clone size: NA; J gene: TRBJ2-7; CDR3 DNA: TGTGCCAGCAGACTAGCCGGGACAGGGACCTACGAGCAGTACTTC; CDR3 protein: CASRLAGTGTYEQYF
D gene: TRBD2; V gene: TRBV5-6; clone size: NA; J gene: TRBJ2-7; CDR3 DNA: TGTGCCAGCAGCTTCCTCGGACTAGCGGGGAGTTACGAGCAGTACTTC; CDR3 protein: CASSFLGLAGSYEQYF
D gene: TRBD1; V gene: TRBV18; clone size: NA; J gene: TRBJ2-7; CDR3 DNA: TGTGCCAGCTCACGGACAGGGGCAACATACGAGCAGTACTTC; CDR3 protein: CASSRTGATYEQYF
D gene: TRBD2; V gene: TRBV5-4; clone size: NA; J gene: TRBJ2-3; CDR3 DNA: TGTGCCAGCAGCTTGGTGGGAGGGGATACGCAGTATTTT; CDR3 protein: CASSLVGGDTQYF
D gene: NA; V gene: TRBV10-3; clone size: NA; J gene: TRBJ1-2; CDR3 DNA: TGTGCCATCAGTGAAGATGGCTATGGCTACACCTTC; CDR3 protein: CAISEDGYGYTF
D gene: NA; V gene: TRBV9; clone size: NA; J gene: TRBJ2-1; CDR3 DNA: TGTGCCAGCAGCGTTGAAAACCGCCTTGGTGAGCAGTTCTTC; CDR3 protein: CASSVENRLGEQFF
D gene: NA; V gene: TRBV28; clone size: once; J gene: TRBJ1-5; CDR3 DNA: TGTGCCAGCAGTTTTGGTTATCAGCCCCAGCATTTT; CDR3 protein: CASSFGYQPQHF
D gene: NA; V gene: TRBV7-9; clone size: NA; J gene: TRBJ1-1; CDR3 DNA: TGTGCCAGCGCCGTTCTTATTCCGAACACTGAAGCTTTCTTT; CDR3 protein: CASAVLIPNTEAFF
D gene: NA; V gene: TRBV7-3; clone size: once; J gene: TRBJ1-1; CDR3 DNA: TGTGCCAGCAGCTCTGGCGGCACTGAAGCTTTCTTT; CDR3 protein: CASSSGGTEAFF
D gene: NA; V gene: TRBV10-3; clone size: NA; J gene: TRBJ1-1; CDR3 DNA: TGTGCCACCGACAAATCCCCGGGAGGCACTGAAGCTTTCTTT; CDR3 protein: CATDKSPGGTEAFF
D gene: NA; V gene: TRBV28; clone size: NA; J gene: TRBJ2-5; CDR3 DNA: TGTGCCAGCAGCCGACCTGTATTGGAGACCCAGTACTTC; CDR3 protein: CASSRPVLETQYF
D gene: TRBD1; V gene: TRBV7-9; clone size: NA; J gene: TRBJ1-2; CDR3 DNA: TGTGCCAGCAGCATTGGACAGGGGGCGGCTAACTATGGCTACACCTTC; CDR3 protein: CASSIGQGAANYGYTF
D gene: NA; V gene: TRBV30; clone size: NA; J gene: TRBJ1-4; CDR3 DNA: TGTGCCTGGTCCCCTCATCGGCTACTAACTAATGAAAAACTGTTTTTT; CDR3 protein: CAWSPHRLLTNEKLFF
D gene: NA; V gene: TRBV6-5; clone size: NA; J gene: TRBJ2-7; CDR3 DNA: TGTGCCAGCACTGCTCCGGCCCTCTACGAGCAGTACTTC; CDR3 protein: CASTAPALYEQYF
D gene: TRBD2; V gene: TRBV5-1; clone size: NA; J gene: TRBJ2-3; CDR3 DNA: TGCGCCAGCAGCTTGGGACTAGCGGGAGGGACAGATACGCAGTATTTT; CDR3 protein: CASSLGLAGGTDTQYF